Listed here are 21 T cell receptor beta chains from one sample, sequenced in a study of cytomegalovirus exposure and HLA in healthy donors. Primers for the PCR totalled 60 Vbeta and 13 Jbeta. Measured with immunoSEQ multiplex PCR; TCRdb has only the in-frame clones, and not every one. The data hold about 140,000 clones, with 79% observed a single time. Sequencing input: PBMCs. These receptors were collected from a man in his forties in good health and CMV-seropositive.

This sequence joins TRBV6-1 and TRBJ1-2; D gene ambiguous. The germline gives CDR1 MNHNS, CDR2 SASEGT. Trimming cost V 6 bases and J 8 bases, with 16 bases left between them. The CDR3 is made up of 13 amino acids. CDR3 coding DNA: TGTGCCAGCAGGAAAGTCGGGGAAAGGGGCTACACCTTC. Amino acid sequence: CASRKVGERGYTF.

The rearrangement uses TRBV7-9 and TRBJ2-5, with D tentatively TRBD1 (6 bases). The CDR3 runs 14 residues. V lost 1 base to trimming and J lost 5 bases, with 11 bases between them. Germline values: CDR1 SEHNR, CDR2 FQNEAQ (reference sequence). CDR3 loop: CASSLDTGWETQYF. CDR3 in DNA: TGTGCCAGCAGCTTAGACACAGGGTGGGAGACCCAGTACTTC.

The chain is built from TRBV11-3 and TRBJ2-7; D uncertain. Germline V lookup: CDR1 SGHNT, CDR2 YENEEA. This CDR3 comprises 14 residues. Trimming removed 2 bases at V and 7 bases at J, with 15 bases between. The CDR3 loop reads CASSLIFGSGEQYF. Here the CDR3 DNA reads TGTGCCAGCAGCTTAATCTTTGGGTCGGGTGAGCAGTACTTC.

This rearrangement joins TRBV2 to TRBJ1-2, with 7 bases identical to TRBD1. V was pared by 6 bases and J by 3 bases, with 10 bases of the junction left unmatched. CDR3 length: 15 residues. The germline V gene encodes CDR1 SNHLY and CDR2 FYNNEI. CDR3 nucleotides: TGTGCCAGCAGCCGGGACAGAGGCGCGGACTATGGCTACACCTTC. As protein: CASSRDRGADYGYTF.

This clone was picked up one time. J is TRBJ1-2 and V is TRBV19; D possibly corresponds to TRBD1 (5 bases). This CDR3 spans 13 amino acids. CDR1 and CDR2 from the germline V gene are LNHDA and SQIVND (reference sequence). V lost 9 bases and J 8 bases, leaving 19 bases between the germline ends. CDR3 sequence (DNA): TGTGCCAGCCAAGCCCACCCTCGACAGGGCTACACCTTC. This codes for CASQAHPRQGYTF.

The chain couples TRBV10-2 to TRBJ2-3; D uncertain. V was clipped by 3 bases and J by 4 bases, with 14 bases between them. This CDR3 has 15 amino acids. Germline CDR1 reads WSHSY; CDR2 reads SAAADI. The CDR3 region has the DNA TGCGCCAGCAGTGATTCCCTGAGCGCGGCAGATACGCAGTATTTT. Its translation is CASSDSLSAADTQYF.

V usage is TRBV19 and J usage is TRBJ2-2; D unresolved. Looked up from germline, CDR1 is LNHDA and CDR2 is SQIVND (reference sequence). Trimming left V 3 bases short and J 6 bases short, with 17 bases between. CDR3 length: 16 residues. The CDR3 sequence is CASSIRLAEFPGELFF. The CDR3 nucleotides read TGTGCCAGTAGTATTCGATTAGCTGAGTTCCCCGGGGAGCTGTTTTTT.

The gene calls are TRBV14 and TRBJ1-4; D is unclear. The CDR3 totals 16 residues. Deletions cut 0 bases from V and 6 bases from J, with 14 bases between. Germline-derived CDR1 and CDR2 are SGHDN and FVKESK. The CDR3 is CASSQDSAVDDEKLFF. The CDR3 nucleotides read TGTGCCAGCAGCCAAGATAGCGCGGTAGATGATGAAAAACTGTTTTTT.

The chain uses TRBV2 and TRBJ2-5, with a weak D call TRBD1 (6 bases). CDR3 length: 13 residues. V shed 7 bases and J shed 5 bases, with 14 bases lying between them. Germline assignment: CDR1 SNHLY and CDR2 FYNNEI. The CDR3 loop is CASKGVDGETQYF. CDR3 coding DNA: TGTGCCAGCAAGGGGGTGGATGGGGAGACCCAGTACTTC.

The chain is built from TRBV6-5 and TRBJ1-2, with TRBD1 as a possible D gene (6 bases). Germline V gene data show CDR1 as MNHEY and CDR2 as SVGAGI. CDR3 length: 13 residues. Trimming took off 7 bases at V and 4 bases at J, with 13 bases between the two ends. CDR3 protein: CASTPGDIYGYTF. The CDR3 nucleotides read TGTGCCAGCACCCCCGGGGACATCTATGGCTACACCTTC.

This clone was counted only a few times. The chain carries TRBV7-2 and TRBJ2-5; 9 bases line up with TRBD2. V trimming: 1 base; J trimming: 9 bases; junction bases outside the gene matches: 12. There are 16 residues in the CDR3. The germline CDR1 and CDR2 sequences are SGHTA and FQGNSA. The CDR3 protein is CASSLVAGGWIWPQYF. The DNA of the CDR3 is TGTGCCAGCAGCTTAGTGGCGGGAGGGTGGATTTGGCCCCAGTACTTC.

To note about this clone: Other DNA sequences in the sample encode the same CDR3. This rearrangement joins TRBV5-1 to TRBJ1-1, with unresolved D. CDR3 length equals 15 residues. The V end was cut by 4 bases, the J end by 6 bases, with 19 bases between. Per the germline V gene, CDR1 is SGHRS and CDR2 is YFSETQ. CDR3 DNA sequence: TGCGCCAGCAGCCCTCGGGCCGAAGGGAGGGCTGAAGCTTTCTTT. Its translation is CASSPRAEGRAEAFF.

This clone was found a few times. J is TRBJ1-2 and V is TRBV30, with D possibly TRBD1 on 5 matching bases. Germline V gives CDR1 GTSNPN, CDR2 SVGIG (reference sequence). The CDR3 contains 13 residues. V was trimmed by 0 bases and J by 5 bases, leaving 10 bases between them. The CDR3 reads CAWSVNRRYGYTF. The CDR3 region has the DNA TGTGCCTGGAGTGTAAACAGGCGGTATGGCTACACCTTC.

This CDR3 is CASTTGTGNSPLHF. CDR3 DNA: TGTGCCAGTACCACTGGGACAGGGAACTCACCCCTCCACTTT. The chain couples TRBV19 to TRBJ1-6, with 9 bases that match TRBD1. The CDR3 is 14 residues long. V lost 7 bases, J lost 10 bases, and 8 bases stayed unmatched. Germline CDR1 reads LNHDA; CDR2 reads SQIVND (reference sequence).

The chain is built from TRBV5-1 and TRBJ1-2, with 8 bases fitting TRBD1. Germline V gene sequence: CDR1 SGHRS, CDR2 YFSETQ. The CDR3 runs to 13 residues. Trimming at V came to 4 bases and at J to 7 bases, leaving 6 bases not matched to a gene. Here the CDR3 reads CASSPEGTGGYTF. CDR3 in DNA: TGCGCCAGCAGCCCAGAGGGGACAGGTGGCTACACCTTC.

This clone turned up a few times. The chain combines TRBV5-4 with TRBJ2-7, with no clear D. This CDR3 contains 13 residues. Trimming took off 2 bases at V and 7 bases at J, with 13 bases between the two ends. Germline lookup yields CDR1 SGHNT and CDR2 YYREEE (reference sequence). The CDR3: CASSLIPTLEQYF. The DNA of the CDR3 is TGTGCCAGCAGCTTAATCCCTACGTTAGAGCAGTACTTC.

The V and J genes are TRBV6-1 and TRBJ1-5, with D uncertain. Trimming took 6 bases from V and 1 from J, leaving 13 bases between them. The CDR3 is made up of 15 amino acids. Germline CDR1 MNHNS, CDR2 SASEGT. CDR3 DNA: TGTGCCAGCAGGGGGTTAGGACTGAGCAATCAGCCCCAGCATTTT. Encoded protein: CASRGLGLSNQPQHF.

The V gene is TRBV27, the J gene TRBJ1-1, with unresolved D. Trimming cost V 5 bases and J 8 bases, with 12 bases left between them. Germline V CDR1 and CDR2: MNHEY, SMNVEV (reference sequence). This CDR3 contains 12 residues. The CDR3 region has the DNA TGTGCCAGCAGTCTCACGATGGGCGAAGCTTTCTTT. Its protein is CASSLTMGEAFF.

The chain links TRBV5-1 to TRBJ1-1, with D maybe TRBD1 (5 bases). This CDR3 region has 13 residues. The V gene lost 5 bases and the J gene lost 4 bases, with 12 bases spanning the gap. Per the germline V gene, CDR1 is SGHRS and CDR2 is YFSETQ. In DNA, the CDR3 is TGCGCCAGCAGACGCAGGGAAGGCACTGAAGCTTTCTTT. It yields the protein CASRRREGTEAFF.

CDR3 region: CASSFGLAGTTANEQFF. The CDR3 coding sequence is TGTGCCAGCAGCTTTGGACTAGCGGGGACTACCGCCAATGAGCAGTTCTTC. The chain uses TRBV9 and TRBJ2-1; 12 bases line up with TRBD2. Trimming took 4 bases from V and 6 from J; bases not matched to a gene: 11. Germline values: CDR1 SGDLS, CDR2 YYNGEE. The CDR3 runs to 17 residues.

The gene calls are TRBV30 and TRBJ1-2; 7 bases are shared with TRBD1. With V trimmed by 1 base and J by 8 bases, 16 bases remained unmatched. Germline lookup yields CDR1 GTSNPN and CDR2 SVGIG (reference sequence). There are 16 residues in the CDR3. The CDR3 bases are TGTGCCTGGAGTGCCAACTACAGACAGGGTATGGGAGGCTACACCTTC. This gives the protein CAWSANYRQGMGGYTF.